This T cell receptor beta chain came from a study of monozygotic twins with inflammatory bowel disease. Germline values: CDR1 SGHVS, CDR2 FNYEAQ. The CDR3 loop spans 17 amino acids. TCRdb re-called the 5' RACE reads; one entry per CDR3 protein, DNA not given. In total, the table holds about 210,000 distinct CDR3 sequences. The sample consisted of blood. This TCR came from a human donor with ulcerative colitis or Crohn's disease, or a healthy co-twin of an affected twin (not recorded which). The chain employs TRBV7-6 and TRBJ2-2; TCRdb calls TRBD1, which cannot be checked without DNA. This CDR3 reads CASSLDGETGGTGELFF.